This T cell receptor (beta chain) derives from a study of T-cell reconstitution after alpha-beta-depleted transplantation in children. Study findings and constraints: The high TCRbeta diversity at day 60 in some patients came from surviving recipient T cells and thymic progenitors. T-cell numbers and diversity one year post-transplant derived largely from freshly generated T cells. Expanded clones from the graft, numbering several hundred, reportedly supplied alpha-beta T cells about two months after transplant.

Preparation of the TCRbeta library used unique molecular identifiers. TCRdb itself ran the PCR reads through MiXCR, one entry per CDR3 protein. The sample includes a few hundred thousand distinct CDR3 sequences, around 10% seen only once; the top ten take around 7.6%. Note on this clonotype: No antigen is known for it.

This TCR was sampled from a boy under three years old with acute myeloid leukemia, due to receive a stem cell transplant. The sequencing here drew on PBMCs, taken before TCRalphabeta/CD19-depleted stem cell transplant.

The CDR3 loop reads CASSFTYTQYF. The CDR3 DNA reads TGTGCCAGCAGCTTCACCTACACGCAGTATTTT. V is TRBV5-5 and J is TRBJ2-3, with no clear D. V gave up 2 bases and J gave up 9 bases, with 7 bases separating them. Germline V gives CDR1 SGHKS, CDR2 YYEKEE (reference sequence). This CDR3 has 11 residues.